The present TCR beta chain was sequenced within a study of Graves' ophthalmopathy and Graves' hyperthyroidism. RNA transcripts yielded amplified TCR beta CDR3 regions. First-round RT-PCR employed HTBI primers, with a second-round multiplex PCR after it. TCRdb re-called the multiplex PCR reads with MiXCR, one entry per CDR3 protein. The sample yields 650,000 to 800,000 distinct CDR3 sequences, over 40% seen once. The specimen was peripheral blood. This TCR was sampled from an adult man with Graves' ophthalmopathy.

CDR3 nucleotide sequence: TGCGCCAGCAGTCAAACGCAGGGCAATCGCGGCTACACCTTC. It specifies CASSQTQGNRGYTF. The chain uses TRBV4-1 and TRBJ1-2; D perhaps matches TRBD1 (5 bases). CDR1 is MGHRA and CDR2 is YSYEKL in the germline V gene. V gave up 6 bases and J gave up 8 bases, with 19 bases separating them. The CDR3 has 14 residues.